This T cell receptor beta chain is from a study of blood T cell repertoires in COVID-19. Study information: Some COVID-19 samples were acute and others convalescent; all came from the United States, Italy and Spain. PBMCs, B-cell-depleted T cells, or T cells were the source of the cDNA or gDNA that made up the material.

In the original analysis: Nucleated cell counts were estimated from reference gene primer amplification. Measured with immunoSEQ multiplex PCR; TCRdb has only the in-frame clones, and not every one. D and trimming come from the DNA, and the V and J calls and clone size come from that table. The table shows some 120,000 clones, with 70% to 90% occurring only once. This clone was seen a few times. This clonotype originated in a human donor in a cohort sampled during active COVID-19. Material: peripheral blood.

The CDR3 protein is CASSPQGARQPQHF. In DNA form, the CDR3 reads TGTGCCAGCAGCCCACAGGGGGCCCGGCAGCCCCAGCATTTT. This chain connects TRBV7-9 to TRBJ1-5; TRBD1 aligns across 9 bases. Germline V gene data show CDR1 as SEHNR and CDR2 as FQNEAQ (reference sequence). The CDR3 is 14 amino acids. Losses at the gene ends were 5 bases for V and 7 bases for J; bases not matched to a gene: 6.